The present TCR beta chain was sequenced within a study of T cell responses to AZD1222 COVID-19 vaccine. Here immunoSEQ multiplex PCR was the method, and the copy in TCRdb shows in-frame clones only, minus some. The sample contains approximately 140,000 clones, roughly nine tenths of which appear only once. Combined were second doses at about 4 or about 12 weeks. Regarding the study as a whole: The donor group comprised mostly white British people and more females; the analysis possibly underestimated clonal diversity.

Note on this clone: Its antigen is still unknown.

The CDR3 covers 15 residues. V lost 2 bases and J 4 bases, leaving 14 bases between the germline ends. Germline V gene lookup returns CDR1 MDHEN and CDR2 SYDVKM. The J gene is TRBJ2-5, the V gene TRBV28; D remains unclear. This receptor was taken from an adult who received the AZD1222 COVID-19 vaccine. The sequencing used peripheral blood, collected 28 days after the second AZD1222 dose. The chain's CDR3 is CASSLPAPPSETQYF. In nucleotides, the CDR3 is TGTGCCAGCAGTTTACCGGCGCCGCCGTCAGAGACCCAGTACTTC.